This TCR beta chain was captured in a study of T cells expressing NK-cell markers. Across the study: Sorted CD3+CD56-NKG2C+, CD3+CD56+NKG2C+ and CD3+CD56+NKG2C- T cells supplied the TCR beta repertoires.

TCRdb re-called the 5' RACE reads and gives one entry per CDR3 protein, without DNA. Its table records about 370,000 distinct CDR3 sequences. As regards this clonotype: Antigen: not known.

The germline CDR1 and CDR2 sequences are DFQATT and SNEGSKA (reference sequence). The CDR3 is 13 amino acids. Overall study results and limits: Roughly six donors showed dominant NKG2C+ clonotypes comprising about 1.0-7.5% of their CD8+ T cells. Expanded NKG2C+ T cell clones had unclear HCMV specificity. The same clonotypes also predominated in the CD3+CD56-NKG2C+ fraction of a handful of donors.

The clonotype was recovered from a woman in her fifties or sixties in good health. Material for sequencing was blood T cells: a sorted CD56 or NKG2C T cell subset, CD4+ or CD8+ T cells, or bulk PBMC T cells (not recorded which). V usage is TRBV20-1 and J usage is TRBJ2-7; TCRdb's D gene call, TRBD1, goes unchecked for lack of DNA. CDR3 loop: CSARDPGTSEQYF.